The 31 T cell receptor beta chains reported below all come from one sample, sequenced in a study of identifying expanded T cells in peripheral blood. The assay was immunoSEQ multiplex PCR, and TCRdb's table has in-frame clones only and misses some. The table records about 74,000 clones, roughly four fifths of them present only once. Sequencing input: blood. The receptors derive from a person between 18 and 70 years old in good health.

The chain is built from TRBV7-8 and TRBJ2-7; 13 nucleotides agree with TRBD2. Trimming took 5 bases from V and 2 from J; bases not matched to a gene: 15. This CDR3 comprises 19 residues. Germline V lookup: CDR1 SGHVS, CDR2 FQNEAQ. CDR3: CASSLSGTSGTLPPYEQYF. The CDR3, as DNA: TGTGCCAGCAGCCTCTCCGGGACTAGCGGGACCCTCCCTCCCTACGAGCAGTACTTC.

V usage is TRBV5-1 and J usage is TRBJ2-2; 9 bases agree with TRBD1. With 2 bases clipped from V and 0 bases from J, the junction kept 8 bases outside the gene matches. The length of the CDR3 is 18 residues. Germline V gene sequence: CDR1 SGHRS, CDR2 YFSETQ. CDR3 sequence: CASSLRQGVTANTGELFF. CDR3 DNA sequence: TGCGCCAGCAGCTTACGACAGGGGGTAACGGCGAACACCGGGGAGCTGTTTTTT.

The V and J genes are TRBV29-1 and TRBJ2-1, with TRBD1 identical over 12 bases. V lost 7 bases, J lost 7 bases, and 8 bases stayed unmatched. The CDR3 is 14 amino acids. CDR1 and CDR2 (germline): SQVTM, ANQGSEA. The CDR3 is CSGLPGQGANEQFF. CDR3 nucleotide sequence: TGCAGCGGACTACCGGGACAGGGGGCTAATGAGCAGTTCTTC.

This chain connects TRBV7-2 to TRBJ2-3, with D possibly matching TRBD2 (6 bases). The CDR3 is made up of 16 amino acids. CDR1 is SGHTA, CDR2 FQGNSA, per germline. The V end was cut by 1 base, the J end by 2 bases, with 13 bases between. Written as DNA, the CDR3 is TGTGCCAGCAGCTTAGGAGGGACGGGGGTCACAGATACGCAGTATTTT. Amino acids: CASSLGGTGVTDTQYF. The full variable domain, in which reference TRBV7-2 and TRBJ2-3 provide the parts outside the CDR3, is GAGVSQSPSNKVTEKGKDVELRCDPISGHTALYWYRQSLGQGLEFLIYFQGNSAPDKSGLPSDRFSAERTGGSVSTLTIQRTQQEDSAVYLCASSLGGTGVTDTQYFGPGTRLTVL.

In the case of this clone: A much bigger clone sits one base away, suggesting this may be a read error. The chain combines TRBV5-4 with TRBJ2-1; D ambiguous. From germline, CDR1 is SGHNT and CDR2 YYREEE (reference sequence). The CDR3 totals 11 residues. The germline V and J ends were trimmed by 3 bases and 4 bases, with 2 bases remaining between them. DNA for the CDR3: TGTGCCAGCAGCTCTTACAATGAGCAGTTCTTC. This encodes CASSSYNEQFF.

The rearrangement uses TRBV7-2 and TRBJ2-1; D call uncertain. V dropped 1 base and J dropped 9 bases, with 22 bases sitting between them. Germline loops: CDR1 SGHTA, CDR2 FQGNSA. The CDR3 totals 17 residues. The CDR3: CASSLGVRQRPRSEQFF. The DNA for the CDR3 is TGTGCCAGCAGCTTAGGTGTTCGCCAGCGCCCGAGGAGTGAGCAGTTCTTC.

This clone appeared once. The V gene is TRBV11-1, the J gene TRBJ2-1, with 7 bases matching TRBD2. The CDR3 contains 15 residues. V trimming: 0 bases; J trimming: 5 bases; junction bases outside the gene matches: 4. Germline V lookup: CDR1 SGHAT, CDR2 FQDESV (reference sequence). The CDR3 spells CASSLAGGPNNEQFF. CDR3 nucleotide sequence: TGTGCCAGCAGCTTAGCGGGAGGGCCGAACAATGAGCAGTTCTTC.

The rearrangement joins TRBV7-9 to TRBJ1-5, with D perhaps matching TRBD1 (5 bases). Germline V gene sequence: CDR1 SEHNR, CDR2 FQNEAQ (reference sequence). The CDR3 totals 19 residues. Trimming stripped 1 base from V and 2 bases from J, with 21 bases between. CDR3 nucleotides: TGTGCCAGCAGCTTAGGTAGGGGTGGGGCTATAAACGGCAATCAGCCCCAGCATTTT. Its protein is CASSLGRGGAINGNQPQHF.

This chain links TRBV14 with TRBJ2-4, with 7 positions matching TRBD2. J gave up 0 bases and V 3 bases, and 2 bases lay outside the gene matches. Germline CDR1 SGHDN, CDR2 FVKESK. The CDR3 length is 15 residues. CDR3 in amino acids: CASSQAGEAKNIQYF. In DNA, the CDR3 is TGTGCCAGCAGCCAGGCGGGGGAAGCCAAAAACATTCAGTACTTC.

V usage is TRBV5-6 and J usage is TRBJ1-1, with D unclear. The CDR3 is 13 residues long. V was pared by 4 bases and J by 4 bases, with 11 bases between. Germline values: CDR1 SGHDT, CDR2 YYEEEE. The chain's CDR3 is CASSLGRVTEAFF. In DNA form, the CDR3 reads TGTGCCAGCAGCCTAGGACGGGTCACTGAAGCTTTCTTT.

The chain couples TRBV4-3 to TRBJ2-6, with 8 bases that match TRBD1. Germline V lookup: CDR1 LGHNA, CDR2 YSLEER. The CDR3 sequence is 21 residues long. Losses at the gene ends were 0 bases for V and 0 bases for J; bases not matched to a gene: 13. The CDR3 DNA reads TGCGCCAGCAGCCAAGATCTTGCATTTCGAACAGGGGGCTCTGGGGCCAACGTCCTGACTTTC. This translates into CASSQDLAFRTGGSGANVLTF.

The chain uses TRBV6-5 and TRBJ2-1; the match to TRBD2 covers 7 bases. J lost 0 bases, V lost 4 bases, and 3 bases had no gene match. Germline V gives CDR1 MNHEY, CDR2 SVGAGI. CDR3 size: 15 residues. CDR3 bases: TGTGCCAGCAGTTCCTCTAGCGGCTCCTACAATGAGCAGTTCTTC. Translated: CASSSSSGSYNEQFF.

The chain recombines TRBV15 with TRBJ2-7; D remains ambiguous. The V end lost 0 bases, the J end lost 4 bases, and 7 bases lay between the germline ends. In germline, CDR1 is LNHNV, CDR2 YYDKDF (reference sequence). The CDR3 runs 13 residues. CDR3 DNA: TGTGCCACCAGCAGAGATCAAGGGTACGAGCAGTACTTC. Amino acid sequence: CATSRDQGYEQYF.

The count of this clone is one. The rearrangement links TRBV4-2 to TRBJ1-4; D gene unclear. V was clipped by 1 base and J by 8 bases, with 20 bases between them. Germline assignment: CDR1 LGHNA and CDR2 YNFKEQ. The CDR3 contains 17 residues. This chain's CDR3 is CASSQVDFLGFQEKLFF. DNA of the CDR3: TGTGCCAGCAGCCAAGTCGATTTTCTGGGGTTTCAGGAAAAACTGTTTTTT.

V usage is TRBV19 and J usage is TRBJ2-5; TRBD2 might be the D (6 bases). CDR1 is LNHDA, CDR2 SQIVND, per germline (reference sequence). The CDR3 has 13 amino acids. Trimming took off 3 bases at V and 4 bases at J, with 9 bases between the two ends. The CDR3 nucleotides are TGTGCCAGTAGTATTGGGCGGGGAGAGACCCAGTACTTC. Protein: CASSIGRGETQYF.

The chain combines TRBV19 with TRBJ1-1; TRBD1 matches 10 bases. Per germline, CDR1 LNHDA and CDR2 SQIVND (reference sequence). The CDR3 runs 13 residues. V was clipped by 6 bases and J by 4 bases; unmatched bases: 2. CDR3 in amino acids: CASRGQGVTEAFF. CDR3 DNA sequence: TGTGCCAGTAGAGGACAGGGGGTCACTGAAGCTTTCTTT.

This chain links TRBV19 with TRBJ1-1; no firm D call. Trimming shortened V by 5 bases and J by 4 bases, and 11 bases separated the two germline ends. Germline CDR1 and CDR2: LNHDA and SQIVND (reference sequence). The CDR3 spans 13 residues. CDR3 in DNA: TGTGCCAGTAGTGTCGGACTGCTCACTGAAGCTTTCTTT. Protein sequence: CASSVGLLTEAFF.

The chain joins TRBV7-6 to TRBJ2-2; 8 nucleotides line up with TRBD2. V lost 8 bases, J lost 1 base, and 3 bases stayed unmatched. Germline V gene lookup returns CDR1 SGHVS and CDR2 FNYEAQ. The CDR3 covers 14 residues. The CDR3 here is CASSTSGNTGELFF. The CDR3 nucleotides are TGTGCCAGCTCAACTAGCGGGAACACCGGGGAGCTGTTTTTT.

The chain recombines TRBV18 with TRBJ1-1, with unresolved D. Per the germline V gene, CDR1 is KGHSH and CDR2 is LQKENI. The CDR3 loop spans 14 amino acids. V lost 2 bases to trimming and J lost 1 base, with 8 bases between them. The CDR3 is CASSPFQANTEAFF. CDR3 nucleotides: TGTGCCAGCTCACCATTCCAGGCGAACACTGAAGCTTTCTTT.

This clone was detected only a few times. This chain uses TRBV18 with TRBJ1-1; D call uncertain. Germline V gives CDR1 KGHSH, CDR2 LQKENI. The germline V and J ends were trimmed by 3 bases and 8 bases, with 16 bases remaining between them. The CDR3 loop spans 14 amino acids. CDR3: CASSPSGGQIEAFF. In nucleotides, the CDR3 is TGTGCCAGCTCACCCTCGGGTGGCCAGATAGAAGCTTTCTTT.

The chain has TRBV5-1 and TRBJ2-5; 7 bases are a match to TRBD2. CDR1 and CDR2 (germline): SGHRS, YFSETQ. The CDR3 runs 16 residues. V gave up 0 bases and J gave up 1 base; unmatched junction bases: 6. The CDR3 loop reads CASSLAGGRSQETQYF. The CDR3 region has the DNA TGCGCCAGCAGCTTGGCCGGGGGGAGATCCCAAGAGACCCAGTACTTC.

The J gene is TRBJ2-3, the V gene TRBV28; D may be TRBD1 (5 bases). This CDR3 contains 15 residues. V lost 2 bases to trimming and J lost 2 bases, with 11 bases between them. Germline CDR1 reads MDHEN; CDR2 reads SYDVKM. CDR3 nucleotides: TGTGCCAGCAGTTTAAGGGGTAGGGTCACAGATACGCAGTATTTT. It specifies CASSLRGRVTDTQYF. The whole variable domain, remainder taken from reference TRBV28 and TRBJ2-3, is DVKVTQSSRYLVKRTGEKVFLECVQDMDHENMFWYRQDPGLGLRLIYFSYDVKMKEKGDIPEGYSVSREKKERFSLILESASTNQTSMYLCASSLRGRVTDTQYFGPGTRLTVL.

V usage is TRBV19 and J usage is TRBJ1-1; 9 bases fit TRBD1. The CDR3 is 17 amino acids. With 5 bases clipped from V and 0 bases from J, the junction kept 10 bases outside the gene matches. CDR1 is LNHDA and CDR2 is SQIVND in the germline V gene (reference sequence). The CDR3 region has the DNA TGTGCCAGTAGTCCGGGACAGGGCTCGGTCATGAACACTGAAGCTTTCTTT. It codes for CASSPGQGSVMNTEAFF.

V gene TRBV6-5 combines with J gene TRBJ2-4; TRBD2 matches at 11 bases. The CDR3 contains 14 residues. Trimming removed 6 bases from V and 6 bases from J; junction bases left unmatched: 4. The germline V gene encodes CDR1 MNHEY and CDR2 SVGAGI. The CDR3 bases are TGTGCCAGCAGATCCCTAGCGGGAGGAAACATTCAGTACTTC. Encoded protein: CASRSLAGGNIQYF.

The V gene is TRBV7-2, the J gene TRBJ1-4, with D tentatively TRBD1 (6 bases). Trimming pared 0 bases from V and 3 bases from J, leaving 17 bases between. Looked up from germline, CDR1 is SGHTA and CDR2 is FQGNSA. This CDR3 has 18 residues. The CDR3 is CASSLAGRGATSNEKLFF. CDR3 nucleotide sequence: TGTGCCAGCAGCTTAGCGGGTAGGGGGGCCACTTCTAATGAAAAACTGTTTTTT. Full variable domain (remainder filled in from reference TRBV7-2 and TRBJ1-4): GAGVSQSPSNKVTEKGKDVELRCDPISGHTALYWYRQSLGQGLEFLIYFQGNSAPDKSGLPSDRFSAERTGGSVSTLTIQRTQQEDSAVYLCASSLAGRGATSNEKLFFGSGTQLSVL.

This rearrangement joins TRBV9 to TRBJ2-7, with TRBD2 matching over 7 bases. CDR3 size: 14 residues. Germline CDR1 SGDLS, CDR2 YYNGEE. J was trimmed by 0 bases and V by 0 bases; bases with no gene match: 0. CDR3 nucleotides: TGTGCCAGCAGCGTAGCTAGCGGCTCCTACGAGCAGTACTTC. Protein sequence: CASSVASGSYEQYF. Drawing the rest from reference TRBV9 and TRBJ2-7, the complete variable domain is DSGVTQTPKHLITATGQRVTLRCSPRSGDLSVYWYQQSLDQGLQFLIQYYNGEERAKGNILERFSAQQFPDLHSELNLSSLELGDSALYFCASSVASGSYEQYFGPGTRLTVT.

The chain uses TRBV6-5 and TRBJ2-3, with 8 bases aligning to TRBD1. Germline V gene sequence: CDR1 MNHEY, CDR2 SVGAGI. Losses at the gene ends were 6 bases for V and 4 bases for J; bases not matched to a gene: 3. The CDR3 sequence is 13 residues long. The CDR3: CASRQTGADTQYF. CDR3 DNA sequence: TGTGCCAGCAGACAGACAGGGGCAGATACGCAGTATTTT.

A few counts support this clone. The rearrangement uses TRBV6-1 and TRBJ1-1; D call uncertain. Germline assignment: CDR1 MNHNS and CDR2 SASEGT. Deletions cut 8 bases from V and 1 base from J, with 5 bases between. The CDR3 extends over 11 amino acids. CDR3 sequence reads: CASEKNTEAFF. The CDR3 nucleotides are TGTGCCAGCGAAAAGAACACTGAAGCTTTCTTT.

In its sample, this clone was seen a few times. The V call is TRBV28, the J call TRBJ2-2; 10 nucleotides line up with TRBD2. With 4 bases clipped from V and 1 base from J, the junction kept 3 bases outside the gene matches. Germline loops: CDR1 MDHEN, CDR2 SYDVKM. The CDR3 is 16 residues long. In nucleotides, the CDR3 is TGTGCCAGCAGTTCGGGACTAGCGCGGAACACCGGGGAGCTGTTTTTT. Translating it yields CASSSGLARNTGELFF.

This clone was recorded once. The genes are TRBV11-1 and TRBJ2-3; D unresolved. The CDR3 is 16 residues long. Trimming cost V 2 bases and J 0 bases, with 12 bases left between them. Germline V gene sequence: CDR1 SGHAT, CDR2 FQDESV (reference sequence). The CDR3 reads CASSLNWHASTDTQYF. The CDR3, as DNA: TGTGCCAGCAGCTTAAATTGGCACGCTAGCACAGATACGCAGTATTTT.

The CDR3 region has the DNA TGCGCCAGCAGCCAAGATATTAGGGACACTGAAGCTTTCTTT. As protein: CASSQDIRDTEAFF. The chain employs TRBV4-1 and TRBJ1-1; D call uncertain. Germline V gene sequence: CDR1 MGHRA, CDR2 YSYEKL. This CDR3 is built from 14 residues. The V and J ends lost 0 bases and 3 bases respectively, with 8 bases between them.